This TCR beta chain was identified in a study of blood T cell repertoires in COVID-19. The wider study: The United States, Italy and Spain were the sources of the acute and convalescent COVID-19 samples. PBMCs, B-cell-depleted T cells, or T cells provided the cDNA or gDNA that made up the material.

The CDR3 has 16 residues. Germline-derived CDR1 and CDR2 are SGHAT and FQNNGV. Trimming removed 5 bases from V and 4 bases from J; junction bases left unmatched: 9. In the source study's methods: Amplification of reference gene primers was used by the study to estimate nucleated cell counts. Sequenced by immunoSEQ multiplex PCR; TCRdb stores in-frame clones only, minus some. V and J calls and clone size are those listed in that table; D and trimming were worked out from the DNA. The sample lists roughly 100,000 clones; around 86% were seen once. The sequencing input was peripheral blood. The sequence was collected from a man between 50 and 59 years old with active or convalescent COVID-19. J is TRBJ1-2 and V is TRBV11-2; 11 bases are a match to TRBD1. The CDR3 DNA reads TGTGCCAGCAGCGCAGGGACAGGGGGTCGGGTCTATGGCTACACCTTC. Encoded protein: CASSAGTGGRVYGYTF.